The T cell receptor beta chain described here comes from a study of immune cell composition in non-small cell lung cancer. Generated by immunoSEQ multiplex PCR, the TCRdb table keeps only in-frame clones and is missing some. The sample consists of about 16,000 clones, approximately 69% of them appearing once. CDR1 SNHLY and CDR2 FYNNEI come from the germline V gene. Trimming removed 4 bases from V and 0 bases from J, with 7 bases in between. This CDR3 comprises 14 residues. The source of this sequence is a human donor with non-small cell lung cancer. This chain links TRBV2 with TRBJ1-5; D is unclear. Sequencing input: lung tumor tissue. DNA for the CDR3: TGTGCCAGCAGTGTGGGCCTTAGCAATCAGCCCCAGCATTTT. Protein sequence: CASSVGLSNQPQHF.